The 22 T cell receptor beta chains given below trace back to one sample, sequenced in a study of early T cells in non-severe SARS-CoV-2 infection. TCRdb called the 5' RACE reads again in MiXCR, with one record for every CDR3 protein. The data contain some 76,000 distinct CDR3 sequences, about 16% of them singletons. The sample consisted of whole blood. The origin of the receptors is an adult who was a healthcare worker with PCR-confirmed SARS-CoV-2 infection or an uninfected control (not recorded which).

The gene calls are TRBV11-3 and TRBJ1-1; no clear D gene. The CDR3 contains 13 residues. In germline, CDR1 is SGHNT, CDR2 YENEEA. V shed 5 bases and J shed 6 bases, with 13 bases lying between them. The CDR3 loop is CASSAYTASEAFF. The CDR3 coding sequence is TGTGCCAGCAGCGCCTATACAGCGTCTGAAGCTTTCTTT.

This clonotype was counted at least ten times. The chain links TRBV7-9 to TRBJ2-2, with D unresolved. In germline, CDR1 is SEHNR, CDR2 FQNEAQ (reference sequence). This CDR3 has 12 amino acids. V was trimmed by 7 bases and J by 1 base, leaving 4 bases between them. This chain's CDR3 is CASTENTGELFF. The CDR3 nucleotides read TGTGCCAGCACGGAGAACACCGGGGAGCTGTTTTTT.

This clonotype was detected a few times. The chain links TRBV28 to TRBJ2-5; weak D call: TRBD1 (5 bases). The CDR3 extends over 13 amino acids. Trimming took off 9 bases at V and 1 base at J, with 12 bases between the two ends. Germline V gene sequence: CDR1 MDHEN, CDR2 SYDVKM. The CDR3 sequence: CASLDSLQETQYF. The CDR3 DNA follows: TGTGCCAGTCTTGACAGCCTCCAAGAGACCCAGTACTTC.

V gene TRBV20-1 combines with J gene TRBJ1-1, with 7 bases fitting TRBD1. Germline-derived CDR1 and CDR2 are DFQATT and SNEGSKA (reference sequence). V lost 6 bases, J lost 4 bases, and 2 bases stayed unmatched. This CDR3 region has 11 residues. In DNA, the CDR3 is TGCAGTGCGTACAGGGGCACTGAAGCTTTCTTT. It codes for CSAYRGTEAFF.

V gene TRBV5-4 combines with J gene TRBJ2-5, with 8 bases matching TRBD2. Germline CDR1 SGHNT, CDR2 YYREEE (reference sequence). This CDR3 has 14 residues. The V segment lost 4 bases and the J segment 2 bases; nucleotides outside the gene matches: 4. The CDR3 bases are TGTGCCAGCAGCCAACAGCGGGGGCAAGAGACCCAGTACTTC. Residues: CASSQQRGQETQYF.

The rearrangement uses TRBV28 and TRBJ1-1; 8 nucleotides align to TRBD1. Per germline, CDR1 MDHEN and CDR2 SYDVKM. There are 15 residues in the CDR3. The ends lost 6 bases at V and 4 bases at J; junction bases unmatched: 10. Here the CDR3 DNA reads TGTGCCAGCAGCGGCCCTCTTGGACAGGGCACTGAAGCTTTCTTT. This sequence encodes CASSGPLGQGTEAFF.

This clonotype was recorded at least ten times. The J gene is TRBJ1-4, the V gene TRBV12-3 or TRBV12-4, with 8 bases identical to TRBD1. This CDR3 region has 14 residues. V dropped 6 bases and J dropped 4; count of bases not matched to a gene: 4. In DNA form, the CDR3 reads TGTGCCAGCAGCCGACAGGGGATTAATGAAAAACTGTTTTTT. Its protein is CASSRQGINEKLFF.

The chain joins TRBV24-1 to TRBJ2-5; 10 nucleotides line up with TRBD1. The germline CDR1 and CDR2 sequences are KGHDR and SFDVKD. The CDR3 extends over 14 amino acids. The V and J ends lost 9 bases and 1 base, in that order; junction bases with no gene match: 4. The chain's CDR3 is CATGDRGSQETQYF. CDR3 coding DNA: TGTGCCACCGGGGACAGGGGTTCCCAAGAGACCCAGTACTTC.

This sequence joins TRBV9 and TRBJ2-7; D gene ambiguous. Trimming removed 0 bases at V and 5 bases at J, with 12 bases between. This CDR3 has 14 amino acids. Per the germline V gene, CDR1 is SGDLS and CDR2 is YYNGEE. In DNA form, the CDR3 reads TGTGCCAGCAGCGTAGGCCGGTTTCAGAACGAGCAGTACTTC. As protein: CASSVGRFQNEQYF. Full variable domain (rest looked up from reference TRBV9 and TRBJ2-7): DSGVTQTPKHLITATGQRVTLRCSPRSGDLSVYWYQQSLDQGLQFLIQYYNGEERAKGNILERFSAQQFPDLHSELNLSSLELGDSALYFCASSVGRFQNEQYFGPGTRLTVT.

This rearrangement joins TRBV6-6 to TRBJ1-1; D is undetermined. Trimming took off 0 bases at V and 2 bases at J, with 22 bases between the two ends. This CDR3 is built from 19 residues. In germline, CDR1 is MNHNY, CDR2 SVGAGI (reference sequence). CDR3 DNA sequence: TGTGCCAGCAGTTACTCGACGGGTGCTGGGAGAAGCGGAAACACTGAAGCTTTCTTT. It is translated as CASSYSTGAGRSGNTEAFF.

J is TRBJ2-3 and V is TRBV6-2 or TRBV6-3, with TRBD2 identical over 8 bases. The germline gives CDR1 MNHEY, CDR2 SVGEGT. This CDR3 spans 16 amino acids. J was trimmed by 4 bases and V by 2 bases; bases with no gene match: 8. The CDR3 region is CASSYRRGAIPDTQYF. The CDR3 region has the DNA TGTGCCAGCAGTTACAGGCGGGGGGCGATCCCAGATACGCAGTATTTT.

This clonotype was observed a handful of times. In DNA, the CDR3 is TGTGCCAGCAGCCAAGTCGCAGGACTAGCGGGAGAAAACGAGCAGTACTTC. As protein: CASSQVAGLAGENEQYF. The rearrangement joins TRBV4-2 to TRBJ2-7; the match to TRBD2 covers 13 bases. J lost 5 bases, V lost 1 base, and 8 bases had no gene match. Germline CDR1 and CDR2: LGHNA and YNFKEQ. The CDR3 is made up of 17 amino acids.

This clonotype occurred once. V is TRBV6-5 and J is TRBJ2-2; D not certain. Per the germline V gene, CDR1 is MNHEY and CDR2 is SVGAGI. This CDR3 contains 14 residues. The germline V and J ends were trimmed by 7 bases and 6 bases, with 15 bases remaining between them. The CDR3 loop is CASKAYGVAGELFF. The CDR3 region has the DNA TGTGCCAGCAAAGCTTACGGCGTCGCCGGGGAGCTGTTTTTT.

V usage is TRBV27 and J usage is TRBJ1-4, with D perhaps matching TRBD1 (5 bases). Per germline, CDR1 MNHEY and CDR2 SMNVEV (reference sequence). V was pared by 6 bases and J by 1 base, with 18 bases between. The CDR3 spans 17 residues. The CDR3 bases are TGTGCCAGCAGGGCCAGCAGGGCGAGAAGAACTAATGAAAAACTGTTTTTT. As protein: CASRASRARRTNEKLFF.

This clonotype was seen a few times. The chain employs TRBV7-6 and TRBJ1-2; possibly TRBD1 for D (6 bases). The CDR3 runs to 13 residues. V dropped 4 bases and J dropped 4 bases, with 10 bases sitting between them. Germline V gene data show CDR1 as SGHVS and CDR2 as FNYEAQ. DNA of the CDR3: TGTGCCAGCAGCTATACAGGGTCCTATGGCTACACCTTC. Its translation: CASSYTGSYGYTF.

The rearrangement links TRBV20-1 to TRBJ2-1, with D possibly matching TRBD1 (5 bases). Germline CDR1 and CDR2: DFQATT and SNEGSKA (reference sequence). Trimming shortened V by 5 bases and J by 9 bases, and 17 bases separated the two germline ends. This CDR3 is built from 13 residues. The DNA of the CDR3 is TGCAGTGCTCCCGTTGCGGCTAGGGGTGAGCAGTTCTTC. Its translation: CSAPVAARGEQFF.

The chain joins TRBV24-1 to TRBJ2-7; no clear D gene. The germline V gene has CDR1 KGHDR and CDR2 SFDVKD. The CDR3 sequence is 13 residues long. Trimming cost V 12 bases and J 3 bases, with 17 bases left between them. CDR3 in amino acids: CAPEKGSYYEQYF. In DNA, the CDR3 is TGTGCCCCCGAGAAGGGCAGCTACTACGAGCAGTACTTC.

V is TRBV19 and J is TRBJ2-7; tentatively, D is TRBD2 (5 bases). Germline V gives CDR1 LNHDA, CDR2 SQIVND (reference sequence). Trimming pared 1 base from V and 3 bases from J, leaving 16 bases between. CDR3 length: 16 amino acids. Here the CDR3 reads CASSIVGGGLGYEQYF. The CDR3 DNA reads TGTGCCAGTAGTATAGTCGGAGGAGGCCTGGGCTACGAGCAGTACTTC.

This clonotype was observed a handful of times. As DNA, the CDR3 is TGTGCCAGCTTCCTCCTTCCCGGGACAGCGGACGGGGCCAACGTCCTGACTTTC. Encoded protein: CASFLLPGTADGANVLTF. The chain recombines TRBV5-3 with TRBJ2-6; 7 bases map to TRBD1. TRBV5-3 is an ORF, and what it does is uncertain. CDR3 size: 18 residues. The junction had 18 bases not matched to a gene; V was cut back by 8 bases and J by 4 bases.

This clonotype was seen repeatedly, ten times or more. The CDR3 protein is CASSGAQLQYYYGYTF. The CDR3 DNA follows: TGTGCCAGCAGTGGCGCACAGCTACAATATTATTATGGCTACACCTTC. This chain uses TRBV28 with TRBJ1-2; D remains unclear. V was clipped by 5 bases and J by 5 bases, with 21 bases between them. Germline CDR1 is MDHEN and CDR2 is SYDVKM. The CDR3 has 16 amino acids.

This clonotype was observed a few times. The J gene is TRBJ1-2, the V gene TRBV20-1; possible D gene TRBD1, 5 bases. The germline V and J ends were trimmed by 1 base and 4 bases, with 13 bases remaining between them. CDR1 and CDR2 from the germline V gene are DFQATT and SNEGSKA (reference sequence). The CDR3 contains 14 residues. Here the CDR3 reads CSARGAGSRYGYTF. The CDR3 DNA reads TGCAGTGCTAGAGGGGCAGGGAGTCGCTATGGCTACACCTTC.

This sequence joins TRBV5-6 and TRBJ2-7, with D perhaps matching TRBD2 (5 bases). Germline CDR1 reads SGHDT; CDR2 reads YYEEEE. The V gene lost 1 base and the J gene lost 0 bases, with 11 bases spanning the gap. This CDR3 comprises 15 residues. The CDR3 DNA reads TGTGCCAGCAGCTTGCACGGGGTTTTCTCCTACGAGCAGTACTTC. The encoded protein is CASSLHGVFSYEQYF.